One and the same sample provided the 17 T cell receptor beta chains below, sequenced in a study of blood T cell repertoires in COVID-19. Libraries were prepared by immunoSEQ multiplex PCR; TCRdb keeps only in-frame clonotypes and omits some of them. The sample includes approximately 100,000 clones, roughly 89% of them seen just once. Sequenced input: peripheral blood. Source of these receptors: a human donor with acute or convalescent COVID-19. The donor label of this sample is uncertain.

The chain uses TRBV2 and TRBJ2-3, with 13 bases lining up with TRBD2. CDR1 SNHLY and CDR2 FYNNEI come from the germline V gene. The CDR3 runs 17 residues. The V and J ends lost 5 bases and 4 bases, in that order; junction bases with no gene match: 9. The DNA of the CDR3 is TGTGCCAGCAGTCCCTCCATACTAGCGGGGGGGCCAGATACGCAGTATTTT. The encoded protein is CASSPSILAGGPDTQYF. Looking up the rest from reference TRBV2 and TRBJ2-3 gives the full variable domain: EPEVTQTPSHQVTQMGQEVILRCVPISNHLYFYWYRQILGQKVEFLVSFYNNEISEKSEIFDDQFSVERPDGSNFTLKIRSTKLEDSAMYFCASSPSILAGGPDTQYFGPGTRLTVL.

This rearrangement joins TRBV5-1 to TRBJ1-2; no firm D call. Trimming removed 4 bases at V and 4 bases at J, with 8 bases between. The V gene's germline CDR1 is SGHRS and CDR2 YFSETQ. The CDR3 consists of 12 residues. CDR3 residues: CASSLDGYGYTF. The CDR3 DNA reads TGCGCCAGCAGCCTGGACGGCTATGGCTACACCTTC.

Comment on this clone: At one end the junction does not follow the germline gene, possibly because of a read error. The genes are TRBV6-1 and TRBJ2-3, with D possibly being TRBD1 (5 bases). Germline assignment: CDR1 MNHNS and CDR2 SASEGT. The CDR3 spans 15 residues. CDR3 in amino acids: CASSELLGVKGRRNF. In DNA form, the CDR3 reads TGTGCCAGCAGTGAACTGTTAGGGGTAAAAGGACGGCGCAATTTT.

The V gene is TRBV18, the J gene TRBJ1-6, with a possible D match to TRBD1 (6 bases). This CDR3 region has 16 residues. Germline V CDR1 and CDR2: KGHSH, LQKENI. Trimming pared 0 bases from V and 10 bases from J, leaving 16 bases between. The CDR3 here is CASSPPPGQPFSPLHF. For the CDR3, the DNA is TGTGCCAGCTCACCACCCCCAGGACAGCCTTTCTCACCCCTCCACTTT.

The chain has TRBV6-5 and TRBJ1-4; TRBD1 might be the D (6 bases). Per the germline V gene, CDR1 is MNHEY and CDR2 is SVGAGI. CDR3 length equals 14 residues. V was shortened by 3 bases and J by 8 bases, with 13 bases between the two germline ends. CDR3 in amino acids: CASSYEGVGEKLFF. CDR3 in DNA: TGTGCCAGCAGTTATGAGGGGGTCGGGGAAAAACTGTTTTTT.

This CDR3 reads CASSLRRAETQYF. In DNA form, the CDR3 reads TGTGCCAGCAGTTTAAGGCGGGCGGAGACCCAGTACTTC. The chain joins TRBV12-3 or TRBV12-4 to TRBJ2-5; D possibly corresponds to TRBD2 (5 bases). There are 13 residues in the CDR3. Deletions cut 2 bases from V and 5 bases from J, with 9 bases between.

This clone came up a few times. The V and J genes are TRBV9 and TRBJ2-6, with D tentatively TRBD1 (6 bases). Trimming removed 3 bases at V and 0 bases at J, with 10 bases between. Looked up from germline, CDR1 is SGDLS and CDR2 is YYNGEE. CDR3 length: 16 amino acids. CDR3 in amino acids: CASSAWDNSGANVLTF. Written as DNA, the CDR3 is TGTGCCAGCAGCGCTTGGGACAACTCTGGGGCCAACGTCCTGACTTTC.

This clone was found a few times. The V call is TRBV27, the J call TRBJ2-5; D is ambiguous. V dropped 7 bases and J dropped 0 bases, with 15 bases sitting between them. Germline V lookup: CDR1 MNHEY, CDR2 SMNVEV (reference sequence). The CDR3 consists of 15 residues. CDR3 bases: TGTGCCAGCAATCGGTTGGGCAGACACCAAGAGACCCAGTACTTC. This encodes CASNRLGRHQETQYF.

This sequence joins TRBV19 and TRBJ2-7; TRBD1 agrees at 7 bases. The CDR3 spans 15 residues. Germline trimming cut 4 bases from V and 3 bases from J; bases unmatched to any gene: 9. The V gene's germline CDR1 is LNHDA and CDR2 SQIVND (reference sequence). CDR3 nucleotide sequence: TGTGCCAGTAGTAGCCGCCGGACAGGCAACTACGAGCAGTACTTC. Translating it yields CASSSRRTGNYEQYF.

The chain uses TRBV6-5 and TRBJ1-1, with TRBD1 as a possible D gene (5 bases). Germline loops: CDR1 MNHEY, CDR2 SVGAGI. Trimming removed 4 bases from V and 9 bases from J, with 12 bases in between. The CDR3 extends over 12 amino acids. The CDR3 bases are TGTGCCAGCAGTTTAAGGGGAGGGAAAGCTTTCTTT. Amino acid sequence: CASSLRGGKAFF.

This clone appeared a few times. V and J are TRBV7-9 and TRBJ1-2, with TRBD1 as a possible D gene (5 bases). The CDR3 spans 13 residues. CDR1 SEHNR and CDR2 FQNEAQ come from the germline V gene (reference sequence). V gave up 4 bases and J gave up 8 bases, with 14 bases separating them. The DNA for the CDR3 is TGTGCCAGCAGCTATTTCCAGGGTGAAGGCTACACCTTC. This translates into CASSYFQGEGYTF. Full variable domain (outside the CDR3, taken from reference TRBV7-9 and TRBJ1-2): DTGVSQNPRHKITKRGQNVTFRCDPISEHNRLYWYRQTLGQGPEFLTYFQNEAQLEKSRLLSDRFSAERPKGSFSTLEIQRTEQGDSAMYLCASSYFQGEGYTFGSGTRLTVV.

The chain is built from TRBV9 and TRBJ1-1; D call uncertain. Germline CDR1 reads SGDLS; CDR2 reads YYNGEE. This CDR3 contains 14 residues. V shed 3 bases and J shed 3 bases, with 12 bases lying between them. CDR3 in DNA: TGTGCCAGCAGCGGACCAGGTTCAGACACTGAAGCTTTCTTT. It translates to CASSGPGSDTEAFF.

The CDR3 here is CASNRQGGQPQHF. For the CDR3, the DNA is TGTGCCAGCAACCGGCAGGGCGGTCAGCCCCAGCATTTT. This chain uses TRBV28 with TRBJ1-5, with a weak D call TRBD1 (5 bases). The CDR3 has 13 residues. Per germline, CDR1 MDHEN and CDR2 SYDVKM. Trimming left V 7 bases short and J 6 bases short, with 13 bases between.

The chain combines TRBV24-1 with TRBJ2-1, with D possibly TRBD2 on 5 matching bases. V was pared by 4 bases and J by 4 bases, with 16 bases between. Germline lookup yields CDR1 KGHDR and CDR2 SFDVKD. The CDR3 covers 16 residues. CDR3 residues: CATSDPDPSGYNEQFF. The CDR3 coding sequence is TGTGCCACCAGTGACCCGGACCCCTCGGGATACAATGAGCAGTTCTTC.

The chain uses TRBV11-2 and TRBJ2-1, with 7 positions matching TRBD2. The CDR3 totals 15 residues. Germline V gives CDR1 SGHAT, CDR2 FQNNGV. J was trimmed by 3 bases and V by 6 bases; bases with no gene match: 8. The CDR3 loop is CASSPKTSHYNEQFF. The CDR3, as DNA: TGTGCCAGCAGTCCCAAGACTAGCCACTACAATGAGCAGTTCTTC.

The chain combines TRBV3-1 (or the pseudogene TRBV3-2) with TRBJ1-6; the match to TRBD1 covers 7 bases. The CDR3 runs to 17 residues. In germline, CDR1 is LGHDT, CDR2 YNNKEL (reference sequence). With 3 bases clipped from V and 1 base from J, the junction kept 6 bases outside the gene matches. The CDR3 loop reads CASSHEHRGSYNSPLHF. The CDR3 nucleotides are TGTGCCAGCAGCCACGAACACAGGGGATCCTATAATTCACCCCTCCACTTT.

This rearrangement joins TRBV7-9 to TRBJ1-6, with D perhaps matching TRBD1 (5 bases). The V gene lost 3 bases and the J gene lost 0 bases, with 18 bases spanning the gap. Looked up from germline, CDR1 is SEHNR and CDR2 is FQNEAQ (reference sequence). The CDR3 consists of 19 residues. The CDR3 protein is CASSFTLGRGSSYNSPLHF. CDR3 nucleotides: TGTGCCAGCAGCTTCACTTTGGGTAGGGGAAGCTCCTATAATTCACCCCTCCACTTT.